Sequencing of this TCR beta chain was carried out in a study of response to subunit inactivated influenza vaccine. Germline V gives CDR1 SGHTA, CDR2 FQGNSA. The CDR3 loop spans 16 amino acids. V shed 5 bases and J 3 bases; nucleotides not matched to a gene: 9. In its sample, this clonotype was seen a few times. TCRdb processed the RT-PCR reads anew with MiXCR; each CDR3 protein has one entry. The top ten hold roughly 13% of the sample, which has hundreds of thousands of distinct CDR3 sequences, roughly 13% seen once. This TCR was recovered from a middle-aged man who received an inactivated influenza vaccine. This sample comprised PBMCs from blood, obtained roughly 47 days after vaccination. The V and J genes are TRBV7-2 and TRBJ2-1, with 8 positions matching TRBD2. The CDR3 DNA sequence: TGTGCCAGCAGCCAATCTTTAGCGGGACTCTACAATGAGCAGTTCTTC. Protein: CASSQSLAGLYNEQFF.